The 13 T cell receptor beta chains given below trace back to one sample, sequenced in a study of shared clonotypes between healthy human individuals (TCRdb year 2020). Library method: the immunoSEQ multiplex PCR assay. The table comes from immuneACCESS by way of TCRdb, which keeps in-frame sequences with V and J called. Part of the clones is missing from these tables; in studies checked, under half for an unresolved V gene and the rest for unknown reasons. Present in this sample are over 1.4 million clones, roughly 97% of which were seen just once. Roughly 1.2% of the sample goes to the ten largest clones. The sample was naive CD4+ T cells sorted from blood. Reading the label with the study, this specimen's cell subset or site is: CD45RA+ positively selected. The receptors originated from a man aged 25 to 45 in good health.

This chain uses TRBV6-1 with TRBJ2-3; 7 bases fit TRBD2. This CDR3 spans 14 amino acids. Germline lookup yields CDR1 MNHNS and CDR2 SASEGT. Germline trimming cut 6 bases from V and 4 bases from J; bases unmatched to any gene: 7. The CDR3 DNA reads TGTGCCAGCAGCGGGGCGGGAGCAGCAGATACGCAGTATTTT. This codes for CASSGAGAADTQYF.

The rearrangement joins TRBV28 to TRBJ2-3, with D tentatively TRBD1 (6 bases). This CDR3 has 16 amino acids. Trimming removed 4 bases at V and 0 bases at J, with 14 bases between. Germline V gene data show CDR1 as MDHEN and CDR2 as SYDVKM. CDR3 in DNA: TGTGCCAGCAGTTCCGCCGGGACAATTAGCACAGATACGCAGTATTTT. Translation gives CASSSAGTISTDTQYF.

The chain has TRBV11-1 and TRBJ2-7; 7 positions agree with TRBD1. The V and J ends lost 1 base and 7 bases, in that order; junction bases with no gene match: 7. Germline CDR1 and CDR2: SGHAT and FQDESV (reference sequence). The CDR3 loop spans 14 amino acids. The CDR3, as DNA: TGTGCCAGCAGCTTAGGACAGACAGGGTTGGAGCAGTACTTC. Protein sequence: CASSLGQTGLEQYF.

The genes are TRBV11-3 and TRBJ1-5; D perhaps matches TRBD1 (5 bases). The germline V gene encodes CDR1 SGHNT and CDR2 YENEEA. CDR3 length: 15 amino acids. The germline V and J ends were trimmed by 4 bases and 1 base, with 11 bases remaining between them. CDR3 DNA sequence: TGTGCCAGCAGCTGGGGGGATTTGAGCAATCAGCCCCAGCATTTT. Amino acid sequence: CASSWGDLSNQPQHF.

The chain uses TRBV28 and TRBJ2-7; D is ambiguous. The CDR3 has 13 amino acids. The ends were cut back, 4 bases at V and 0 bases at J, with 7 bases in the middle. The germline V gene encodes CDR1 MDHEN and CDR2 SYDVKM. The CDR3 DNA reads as TGTGCCAGCAGTTACCAGAACTCCTACGAGCAGTACTTC. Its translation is CASSYQNSYEQYF.

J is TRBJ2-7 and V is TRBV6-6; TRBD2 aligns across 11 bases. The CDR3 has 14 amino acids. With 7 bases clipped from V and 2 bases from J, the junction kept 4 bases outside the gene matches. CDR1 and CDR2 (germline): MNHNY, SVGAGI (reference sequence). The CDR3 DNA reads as TGTGCCAGCAAATCACTAGCGGGGGCCTACGAGCAGTACTTC. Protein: CASKSLAGAYEQYF.

The CDR3 here is CATSKTRTGELFF. CDR3 sequence (DNA): TGTGCCACCAGCAAAACACGGACCGGGGAGCTGTTTTTT. The chain employs TRBV15 and TRBJ2-2, with D hard to call. Trimming left V 4 bases short and J 5 bases short, with 8 bases between. CDR1 is LNHNV, CDR2 YYDKDF, per germline (reference sequence). This CDR3 has 13 residues.

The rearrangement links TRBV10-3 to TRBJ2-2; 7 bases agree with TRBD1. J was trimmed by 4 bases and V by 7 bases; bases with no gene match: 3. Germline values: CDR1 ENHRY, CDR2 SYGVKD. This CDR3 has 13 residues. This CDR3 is CAIKGTATGELFF. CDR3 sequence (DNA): TGTGCCATCAAAGGGACAGCCACCGGGGAGCTGTTTTTT.

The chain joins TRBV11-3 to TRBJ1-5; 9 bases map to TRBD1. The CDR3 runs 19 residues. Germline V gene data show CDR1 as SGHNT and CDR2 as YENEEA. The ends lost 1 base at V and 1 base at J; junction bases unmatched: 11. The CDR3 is CASSLVYGTGRTSNQPQHF. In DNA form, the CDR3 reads TGTGCCAGCAGCTTAGTTTATGGGACAGGGCGAACGAGCAATCAGCCCCAGCATTTT.

CDR3 in amino acids: CASSLGRGNTGELFF. CDR3 DNA sequence: TGTGCCAGCAGCTTAGGGCGGGGGAACACCGGGGAGCTGTTTTTT. The chain combines TRBV11-2 with TRBJ2-2; possibly TRBD2 for D (6 bases). Germline V gives CDR1 SGHAT, CDR2 FQNNGV. The CDR3 is 15 amino acids. V gave up 1 base and J gave up 1 base, with 7 bases separating them. The whole variable domain, filled in from reference TRBV11-2 and TRBJ2-2, reads EAGVAQSPRYKIIEKRQSVAFWCNPISGHATLYWYQQILGQGPKLLIQFQNNGVVDDSQLPKDRFSAERLKGVDSTLKIQPAKLEDSAVYLCASSLGRGNTGELFFGEGSRLTVL.

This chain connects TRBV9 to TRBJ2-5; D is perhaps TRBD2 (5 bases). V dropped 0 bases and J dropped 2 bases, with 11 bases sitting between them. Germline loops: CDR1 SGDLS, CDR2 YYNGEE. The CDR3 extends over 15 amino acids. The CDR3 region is CASSVEGSGQETQYF. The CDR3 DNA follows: TGTGCCAGCAGCGTAGAGGGTTCGGGGCAAGAGACCCAGTACTTC.

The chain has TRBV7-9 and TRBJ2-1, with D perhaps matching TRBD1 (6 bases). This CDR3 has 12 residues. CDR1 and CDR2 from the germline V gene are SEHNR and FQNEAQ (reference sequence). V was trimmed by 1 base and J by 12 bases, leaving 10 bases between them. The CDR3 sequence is CASSLEGRGQFF. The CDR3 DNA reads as TGTGCCAGCAGCTTAGAAGGCAGGGGGCAGTTCTTC.

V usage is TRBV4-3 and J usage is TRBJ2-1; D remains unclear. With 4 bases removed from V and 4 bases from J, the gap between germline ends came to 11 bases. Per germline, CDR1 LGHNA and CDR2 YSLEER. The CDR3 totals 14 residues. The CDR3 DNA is TGCGCCAGCAGCCTTTTAATCAGGTACAATGAGCAGTTCTTC. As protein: CASSLLIRYNEQFF.